The 20 T cell receptor beta chains below all came from one sample that was sequenced in a study of T cells in Graves' hyperthyroidism and ophthalmopathy. What was amplified from RNA transcripts were TCR beta CDR3 regions. HTBI primers were employed in a first-round RT-PCR of the TCR CDR3. A single record per CDR3 protein comes from TCRdb applying MiXCR to the multiplex PCR reads. The sample has 500,000 to 650,000 distinct CDR3 sequences; just under 20% are singletons. Specimen: blood. All receptors derive from a man between 35 and 55 years old with Graves' ophthalmopathy.

This chain uses TRBV9 with TRBJ2-7, with 8 bases lining up with TRBD2. J was trimmed by 0 bases and V by 0 bases; bases with no gene match: 8. Germline assignment: CDR1 SGDLS and CDR2 YYNGEE. This CDR3 comprises 17 residues. The CDR3 sequence is CASSVGACGGSSYEQYF. The CDR3 DNA reads as TGTGCCAGCAGCGTAGGAGCTTGCGGGGGGAGCTCCTACGAGCAGTACTTC.

The CDR3 is CASSQGTGTSNYGYTF. CDR3 bases: TGCGCCAGCAGTCAGGGCACAGGGACGTCTAACTATGGCTACACCTTC. This sequence joins TRBV5-1 and TRBJ1-2; the D gene is possibly TRBD1 (6 bases). The V gene lost 5 bases and the J gene lost 0 bases, with 17 bases spanning the gap. Germline loops: CDR1 SGHRS, CDR2 YFSETQ. This CDR3 has 16 amino acids.

The chain joins TRBV28 to TRBJ2-3; 10 nucleotides agree with TRBD2. The ends lost 4 bases at V and 1 base at J; junction bases unmatched: 14. The CDR3 extends over 19 amino acids. The germline V gene encodes CDR1 MDHEN and CDR2 SYDVKM. CDR3 in amino acids: CASSSQGSGRGFGTDTQYF. The CDR3, as DNA: TGTGCCAGCAGTTCCCAGGGGAGCGGGAGGGGATTCGGCACAGATACGCAGTATTTT.

Only a few counts were recorded for this clonotype. J is TRBJ2-2 and V is TRBV6-1; a weak D match, TRBD2 (6 bases). Germline loops: CDR1 MNHNS, CDR2 SASEGT. Trimming cost V 3 bases and J 4 bases, with 9 bases left between them. CDR3 length: 14 amino acids. The CDR3 loop is CASSEGLPTGELFF. The CDR3 DNA sequence: TGTGCCAGCAGTGAGGGACTTCCCACCGGGGAGCTGTTTTTT.

In its sample, this clonotype was seen many times. V is TRBV20-1 and J is TRBJ2-2; TRBD2 aligns across 7 bases. The CDR3 has 13 amino acids. From germline, CDR1 is DFQATT and CDR2 SNEGSKA (reference sequence). Trimming cost V 8 bases and J 0 bases; bases outside gene matches: 3. This CDR3 is CSIGGTNTGELFF. The CDR3 region has the DNA TGCAGTATCGGGGGGACGAACACCGGGGAGCTGTTTTTT.

The CDR3 loop is CSAQGQGWETQYF. CDR3 coding DNA: TGCAGCGCCCAGGGACAGGGCTGGGAGACCCAGTACTTC. This chain links TRBV29-1 with TRBJ2-5; TRBD1 agrees at 9 bases. The CDR3 consists of 13 residues. Looked up from germline, CDR1 is SQVTM and CDR2 is ANQGSEA. With 7 bases clipped from V and 5 bases from J, the junction kept 8 bases outside the gene matches.

This clonotype appeared a few times. The V call is TRBV4-3, the J call TRBJ2-3; D uncertain. Between the trimmed V and J ends, which lost 1 base and 2 bases, there was a span of 10 bases. The germline gives CDR1 LGHNA, CDR2 YSLEER. There are 15 residues in the CDR3. This CDR3 reads CASSQVDGTTDTQYF. The CDR3, as DNA: TGCGCCAGCAGCCAAGTGGATGGTACCACAGATACGCAGTATTTT.

The V call is TRBV5-5, the J call TRBJ2-7; TRBD1 matches at 12 bases. Germline V gives CDR1 SGHKS, CDR2 YYEKEE (reference sequence). Unmatched junction bases numbered 11, after V lost 4 bases and J lost 3 bases. The CDR3 is made up of 17 amino acids. This CDR3 is CASSKTGTGGWNYEQYF. The CDR3 DNA is TGTGCCAGCAGCAAAACCGGGACAGGGGGCTGGAACTACGAGCAGTACTTC.

This clonotype appeared many times. The chain has TRBV20-1 and TRBJ2-7; TRBD1 matches at 10 bases. Per germline, CDR1 DFQATT and CDR2 SNEGSKA (reference sequence). Unmatched junction bases numbered 6, after V lost 6 bases and J lost 1 base. CDR3 length: 14 residues. CDR3 nucleotides: TGCAGTGCCCCGGGGGACAGGGGTTCCTACGAGCAGTACTTC. This codes for CSAPGDRGSYEQYF.

The gene calls are TRBV6-1 and TRBJ1-3; TRBD1 is a possible D gene (5 bases). Trimming removed 6 bases at V and 4 bases at J, with 13 bases between. This CDR3 is built from 14 residues. Germline V gene lookup returns CDR1 MNHNS and CDR2 SASEGT. The CDR3 DNA reads TGTGCCAGCAGCAGGGCATCGGTGGGAAACACCATATATTTT. As protein: CASSRASVGNTIYF.

The V and J genes are TRBV28 and TRBJ2-2; D remains ambiguous. This CDR3 spans 14 amino acids. CDR1 MDHEN and CDR2 SYDVKM come from the germline V gene. Trimming stripped 3 bases from V and 4 bases from J, with 9 bases between. CDR3 loop: CASSLARPTGELFF. The DNA for the CDR3 is TGTGCCAGCAGTTTGGCCCGCCCCACCGGGGAGCTGTTTTTT.

This clonotype was picked up many times. The chain employs TRBV2 and TRBJ2-5; D possibly corresponds to TRBD1 (5 bases). The CDR3 totals 15 residues. V lost 7 bases, J lost 2 bases, and 17 bases lay in between. Germline CDR1 is SNHLY and CDR2 is FYNNEI. CDR3 sequence: CASTPGSGIQETQYF. CDR3 bases: TGTGCCAGCACCCCCGGATCAGGGATACAAGAGACCCAGTACTTC.

In its sample, this clonotype was seen a few times. The chain couples TRBV27 to TRBJ2-1; 7 positions match TRBD2. Germline V gene data show CDR1 as MNHEY and CDR2 as SMNVEV (reference sequence). This CDR3 has 14 amino acids. J was trimmed by 4 bases and V by 8 bases; bases with no gene match: 8. CDR3 protein: CASLGARGYNEQFF. CDR3 DNA: TGTGCCAGCTTAGGGGCGCGGGGGTACAATGAGCAGTTCTTC.

The J gene is TRBJ2-7, the V gene TRBV3-1; 9 bases agree with TRBD2. Germline V CDR1 and CDR2: LGHDT, YNNKEL (reference sequence). V shed 4 bases and J 2 bases; nucleotides not matched to a gene: 6. The CDR3 is made up of 15 amino acids. As DNA, the CDR3 is TGTGCCAGCAGCCGCGGGACTAGCTCGACCTACGAGCAGTACTTC. Protein: CASSRGTSSTYEQYF.

This clonotype was observed a few times. The V gene is TRBV29-1, the J gene TRBJ1-1; TRBD1 is a possible D gene (6 bases). Germline V gene lookup returns CDR1 SQVTM and CDR2 ANQGSEA. The CDR3 has 12 amino acids. Trimming removed 6 bases from V and 4 bases from J, with 12 bases in between. The CDR3 sequence is CSVVGGGTEAFF. The CDR3 DNA reads TGCAGCGTGGTAGGAGGGGGCACTGAAGCTTTCTTT. The full variable domain, completed using reference TRBV29-1 and TRBJ1-1, is SAVISQKPSRDICQRGTSLTIQCQVDSQVTMMFWYRQQPGQSLTLIATANQGSEATYESGFVIDKFPISRPNLTFSTLTVSNMSPEDSSIYLCSVVGGGTEAFFGQGTRLTVV.

The V and J genes are TRBV5-1 and TRBJ2-1, with D possibly being TRBD2 (6 bases). The CDR3 runs 14 residues. Germline V gives CDR1 SGHRS, CDR2 YFSETQ. V lost 4 bases to trimming and J lost 5 bases, with 13 bases between them. The CDR3, as DNA: TGCGCCAGCAGCGAGGGACTTCTGGACAATGAGCAGTTCTTC. As protein: CASSEGLLDNEQFF.

This clonotype was counted at least ten times. This chain uses TRBV12-3 or TRBV12-4 with TRBJ1-1; 7 bases fit TRBD1. V lost 5 bases and J lost 7; bases outside the gene matches: 7. The CDR3 spans 13 residues. CDR3 sequence reads: CASSATGEREAFF. CDR3 bases: TGTGCCAGCAGTGCTACAGGGGAACGTGAAGCTTTCTTT.

This clonotype has a handful of counts. This chain joins TRBV6-5 and TRBJ2-5, with D hard to call. Trimming took 2 bases from V and 2 from J, leaving 6 bases between them. Germline lookup yields CDR1 MNHEY and CDR2 SVGAGI. The CDR3 is 13 amino acids. Here the CDR3 reads CASSYPAQETQYF. In nucleotides, the CDR3 is TGTGCCAGCAGTTACCCGGCTCAAGAGACCCAGTACTTC.

The chain links TRBV7-9 to TRBJ2-7; possible D gene TRBD2, 7 bases. This CDR3 spans 13 amino acids. From germline, CDR1 is SEHNR and CDR2 FQNEAQ (reference sequence). The V gene lost 3 bases and the J gene lost 7 bases, with 13 bases spanning the gap. The CDR3, as DNA: TGTGCCAGCAGCTTGGCGGGGGCGCGTGAGCAGTACTTC. Translating it yields CASSLAGAREQYF. Looking up the rest from reference TRBV7-9 and TRBJ2-7 gives the full variable domain: DTGVSQNPRHKITKRGQNVTFRCDPISEHNRLYWYRQTLGQGPEFLTYFQNEAQLEKSRLLSDRFSAERPKGSFSTLEIQRTEQGDSAMYLCASSLAGAREQYFGPGTRLTVT.

This clonotype occurred a few times. The rearrangement joins TRBV20-1 to TRBJ2-1, with TRBD2 matching 9 bases. The trim removed 5 bases at V and 0 bases at J, leaving 2 bases unmatched. The CDR3 extends over 14 amino acids. In germline, CDR1 is DFQATT, CDR2 SNEGSKA (reference sequence). The CDR3 here is CSASTSGSYNEQFF. CDR3 DNA sequence: TGCAGTGCTTCGACTAGCGGCTCCTACAATGAGCAGTTCTTC.